This TCR beta chain was sequenced for a study of blood T cell repertoires in COVID-19. Study information: The study drew acute and convalescent COVID-19 samples from the United States, Italy and Spain. T cells, B-cell-depleted T cells, or PBMCs provided the cDNA or gDNA that served as material.

Under the authors' procedure: Estimated nucleated cell counts came from reference gene primer amplification. Profiling relied on immunoSEQ multiplex PCR, and the TCRdb table lists in-frame clones only, not all of them. The D gene and trimming were derived from the DNA, and the V and J assignments and clone size from that table. The sample consists of roughly 200,000 clones, 85% to 90% of them appearing once. The length of the CDR3 is 14 residues. CDR1 and CDR2 (germline): MDHEN, SYDVKM. V lost 2 bases and J 2 bases, leaving 10 bases between the germline ends. The V gene is TRBV28, the J gene TRBJ2-7; D is possibly TRBD1 (5 bases). This clonotype was obtained from a man between 45 and 60 years old with acute or convalescent COVID-19. The sample was peripheral blood. The CDR3 here is CASSLGASTYEQYF. The DNA for the CDR3 is TGTGCCAGCAGTTTAGGGGCTTCGACCTACGAGCAGTACTTC. The variable domain in full, with the rest retrieved from reference TRBV28 and TRBJ2-7, is DVKVTQSSRYLVKRTGEKVFLECVQDMDHENMFWYRQDPGLGLRLIYFSYDVKMKEKGDIPEGYSVSREKKERFSLILESASTNQTSMYLCASSLGASTYEQYFGPGTRLTVT.